This entry lists 9 T cell receptor beta chains sequenced from one sample in a study of shared clonotypes between healthy human individuals. TCRdb keeps only in-frame clones here, not all; method: immunoSEQ multiplex PCR. The sample contains approximately 500,000 clones, around 96% of which appear only once. The sample comprised naive CD4+ T cells sorted from blood. Indicated subset: CD45RA+ positively selected. These receptors were taken from a woman under 40 in good health.

The chain combines TRBV28 with TRBJ1-1; D is unresolved. The germline V and J ends were trimmed by 7 bases and 0 bases, with 15 bases remaining between them. The CDR3 is made up of 15 amino acids. CDR1 MDHEN and CDR2 SYDVKM come from the germline V gene. CDR3: CASTIAGGMNTEAFF. The CDR3 nucleotides are TGTGCCAGCACCATAGCCGGAGGCATGAACACTGAAGCTTTCTTT.

V and J are TRBV14 and TRBJ1-1; D is uncertain. The V gene's germline CDR1 is SGHDN and CDR2 FVKESK. The CDR3 is 13 amino acids. V was clipped by 4 bases and J by 3 bases, with 9 bases between them. The CDR3 loop is CASSLGRYTEAFF. The CDR3, as DNA: TGTGCCAGCAGCCTTGGACGGTACACTGAAGCTTTCTTT. Using reference TRBV14 and TRBJ1-1 for the parts outside the CDR3, the full variable domain is EAGVTQFPSHSVIEKGQTVTLRCDPISGHDNLYWYRRVMGKEIKFLLHFVKESKQDESGMPNNRFLAERTGGTYSTLKVQPAELEDSGVYFCASSLGRYTEAFFGQGTRLTVV.

The chain uses TRBV10-3 and TRBJ2-3; 8 bases line up with TRBD1. V dropped 5 bases and J dropped 1; count of bases not matched to a gene: 8. The CDR3 has 16 residues. CDR1 and CDR2 from the germline V gene are ENHRY and SYGVKD. CDR3 bases: TGTGCCATCAGTAACCAACCGGGACAGGGCACAGATACGCAGTATTTT. Its translation: CAISNQPGQGTDTQYF.

As regards this clone: The identical CDR3 is also encoded by other nucleotide sequences in the sample. The genes are TRBV6-5 and TRBJ1-1; 9 bases match TRBD1. CDR1 MNHEY and CDR2 SVGAGI come from the germline V gene. V gave up 6 bases and J gave up 4 bases; unmatched junction bases: 6. CDR3 length equals 14 residues. CDR3 loop: CASRPDRGGTEAFF. CDR3 nucleotide sequence: TGTGCCAGCAGACCGGACAGGGGAGGCACTGAAGCTTTCTTT.

This chain joins TRBV29-1 and TRBJ2-3, with TRBD2 matching over 10 bases. This CDR3 region has 15 residues. From germline, CDR1 is SQVTM and CDR2 ANQGSEA. The junction had 9 bases not matched to a gene; V was cut back by 3 bases and J by 6 bases. The DNA for the CDR3 is TGCAGCGTTGATCATCTAGCGGGAGTTTCGGATACGCAGTATTTT. It is translated as CSVDHLAGVSDTQYF.

The J gene is TRBJ1-6, the V gene TRBV30; no reliable D call. The CDR3 extends over 15 amino acids. V lost 0 bases and J lost 0, with 6 bases in between. CDR1 GTSNPN and CDR2 SVGIG come from the germline V gene (reference sequence). DNA for the CDR3: TGTGCCTGGAGTGTGGATAGCTCCTATAATTCACCCCTCCACTTT. Amino acid sequence: CAWSVDSSYNSPLHF.

The gene calls are TRBV30 and TRBJ1-1; 9 bases map to TRBD1. J was trimmed by 1 base and V by 4 bases; bases with no gene match: 1. Germline CDR1 and CDR2: GTSNPN and SVGIG (reference sequence). The CDR3 spans 13 residues. CDR3 protein: CAWKGQGNTEAFF. CDR3 DNA: TGTGCCTGGAAGGGACAGGGGAACACTGAAGCTTTCTTT.

The chain employs TRBV28 and TRBJ1-2; 7 bases fit TRBD1. Germline values: CDR1 MDHEN, CDR2 SYDVKM. V shed 7 bases and J 4 bases; nucleotides not matched to a gene: 9. The CDR3 contains 14 residues. The CDR3 spells CASTDRVRSYGYTF. In DNA, the CDR3 is TGTGCCAGCACCGACAGGGTGAGGAGCTATGGCTACACCTTC.

Concerning this clone itself: This sample also contains other DNA sequences that code for the same CDR3. CDR3 loop: CASSGDRGRNQPQHF. CDR3 DNA: TGTGCCAGCAGCGGGGACAGGGGGAGAAATCAGCCCCAGCATTTT. The chain combines TRBV2 with TRBJ1-5; TRBD1 aligns across 11 bases. V gave up 6 bases and J gave up 4 bases; unmatched junction bases: 5. Germline-derived CDR1 and CDR2 are SNHLY and FYNNEI. The length of the CDR3 is 15 residues.